Shown below are 11 T cell receptor beta chains from a single sample sequenced in a study of T-cell reconstitution after alpha-beta-depleted transplantation in children. It was with unique molecular identifiers that the TCRbeta library was prepared. Via MiXCR, TCRdb re-called the PCR reads, giving one row per CDR3 protein. The table lists a few hundred thousand distinct CDR3 sequences, about an eighth of them singletons, with about 3.9% in the top ten. The sequencing used PBMCs, collected from the stem cell graft. These receptors all stem from a human donor who donated a stem cell graft to a child with Fanconi anemia.

The chain is built from TRBV12-3 or TRBV12-4 and TRBJ1-1; D is ambiguous. The CDR3 covers 13 residues. Trimming took off 3 bases at V and 3 bases at J, with 8 bases between the two ends. The CDR3 sequence: CASSFGYDTEAFF. The CDR3 coding sequence is TGTGCCAGCAGTTTTGGGTACGACACTGAAGCTTTCTTT.

The J gene is TRBJ2-7, the V gene TRBV7-6, with a tentative D call TRBD2 (6 bases). CDR1 is SGHVS, CDR2 FNYEAQ, per germline. The CDR3 length is 16 residues. The V end was cut by 5 bases, the J end by 4 bases, with 21 bases between. CDR3 DNA sequence: TGTGCCAGCAGCCCGGGACTGACCACCTTGACTTACGAGCAGTACTTC. This translates into CASSPGLTTLTYEQYF.

The sample holds a few counts of this clonotype. This chain joins TRBV7-9 and TRBJ1-5; 7 bases agree with TRBD1. J gave up 3 bases and V 9 bases, and 8 bases lay outside the gene matches. The CDR3 is made up of 14 amino acids. The V gene's germline CDR1 is SEHNR and CDR2 FQNEAQ (reference sequence). The DNA of the CDR3 is TGTGCCAGTCAGACGACAGGGTTCAATCAGCCCCAGCATTTT. Protein sequence: CASQTTGFNQPQHF.

This clonotype was recorded a few times. The V call is TRBV5-1, the J call TRBJ1-1; D unclear. Trimming stripped 1 base from V and 3 bases from J, with 10 bases between. The CDR3 length is 14 residues. CDR1 is SGHRS and CDR2 is YFSETQ in the germline V gene. This chain's CDR3 is CASSLSSGYTEAFF. For the CDR3, the DNA is TGCGCCAGCAGCTTGTCGTCGGGATACACTGAAGCTTTCTTT.

The CDR3 spells CASSLEGETGELFF. The DNA for the CDR3 is TGCGCCAGCAGCTTGGAAGGGGAAACCGGGGAGCTGTTTTTT. The chain carries TRBV5-1 and TRBJ2-2; the D gene is possibly TRBD1 (5 bases). CDR3 length: 14 residues. Trimming removed 0 bases at V and 5 bases at J, with 8 bases between. CDR1 and CDR2 (germline): SGHRS, YFSETQ.

The sample holds many counts of this clonotype. The chain uses TRBV20-1 and TRBJ2-7; no firm D call. CDR1 and CDR2 from the germline V gene are DFQATT and SNEGSKA (reference sequence). The V end lost 6 bases, the J end lost 11 bases, and 20 bases lay between the germline ends. The CDR3 runs to 12 residues. CDR3 protein: CSARSGSLGEYF. DNA for the CDR3: TGCAGTGCCAGGTCAGGCAGCCTAGGAGAGTACTTC.

A few counts support this clonotype. The V call is TRBV5-1, the J call TRBJ2-3, with TRBD2 identical over 11 bases. Germline trimming cut 1 base from V and 0 bases from J; bases unmatched to any gene: 4. The V gene's germline CDR1 is SGHRS and CDR2 YFSETQ. This CDR3 is 17 amino acids long. The CDR3 nucleotides are TGCGCCAGCAGCTTGACTAGCGGGGGTTCTAGCACAGATACGCAGTATTTT. Its protein is CASSLTSGGSSTDTQYF.

In this sample, this clonotype turned up many times. V is TRBV12-3 or TRBV12-4 and J is TRBJ1-3, with D possibly TRBD1 on 5 matching bases. The V and J ends lost 5 bases and 0 bases respectively, with 8 bases between them. The CDR3 has 14 residues. CDR3 region: CASSSRVSGNTIYF. CDR3 DNA: TGTGCCAGCAGTAGCAGGGTCTCTGGAAACACCATATATTTT.

J is TRBJ2-2 and V is TRBV9; no firm D call. This CDR3 comprises 13 residues. V gave up 3 bases and J gave up 5 bases, with 8 bases separating them. Germline V gene data show CDR1 as SGDLS and CDR2 as YYNGEE. CDR3 residues: CASSAAVTGELFF. The DNA of the CDR3 is TGTGCCAGCAGCGCTGCGGTGACCGGGGAGCTGTTTTTT. The whole variable domain, remainder taken from reference TRBV9 and TRBJ2-2, is DSGVTQTPKHLITATGQRVTLRCSPRSGDLSVYWYQQSLDQGLQFLIQYYNGEERAKGNILERFSAQQFPDLHSELNLSSLELGDSALYFCASSAAVTGELFFGEGSRLTVL.

This clonotype was seen more than once but under ten times. This chain connects TRBV6-6 to TRBJ1-6; no reliable D call. Germline V gene data show CDR1 as MNHNY and CDR2 as SVGAGI (reference sequence). Deletions cut 5 bases from V and 10 bases from J, with 12 bases between. The CDR3 covers 13 residues. CDR3 in amino acids: CASSEASGSPLHF. In DNA form, the CDR3 reads TGTGCCAGCAGTGAGGCCTCGGGATCACCCCTCCACTTT.

The V gene is TRBV7-9, the J gene TRBJ1-2; 7 bases map to TRBD1. CDR3 length: 14 residues. V shed 2 bases, J shed 4 bases, and the junction held 4 bases outside the gene matches. Germline loops: CDR1 SEHNR, CDR2 FQNEAQ (reference sequence). The CDR3 nucleotides are TGTGCCAGCAGCTTAAGGGACAGACCCTATGGCTACACCTTC. It is translated as CASSLRDRPYGYTF.